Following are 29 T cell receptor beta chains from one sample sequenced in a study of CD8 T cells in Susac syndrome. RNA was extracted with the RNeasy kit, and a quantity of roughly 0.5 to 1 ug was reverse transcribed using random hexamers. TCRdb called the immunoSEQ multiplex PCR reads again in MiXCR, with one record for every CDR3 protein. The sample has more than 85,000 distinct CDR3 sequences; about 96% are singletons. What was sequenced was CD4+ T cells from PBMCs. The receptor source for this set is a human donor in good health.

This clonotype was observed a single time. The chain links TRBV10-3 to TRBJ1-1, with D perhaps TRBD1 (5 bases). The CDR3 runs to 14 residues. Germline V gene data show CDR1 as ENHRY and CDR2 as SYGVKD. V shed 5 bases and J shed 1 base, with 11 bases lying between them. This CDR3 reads CAISPGGGNTEAFF. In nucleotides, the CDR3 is TGTGCCATCAGTCCTGGGGGAGGGAACACTGAAGCTTTCTTT.

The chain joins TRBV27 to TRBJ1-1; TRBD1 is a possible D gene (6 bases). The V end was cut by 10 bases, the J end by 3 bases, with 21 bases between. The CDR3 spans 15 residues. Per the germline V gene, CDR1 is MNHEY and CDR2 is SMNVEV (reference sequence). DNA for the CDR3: TGTGCCACTCACGATGGTGGGGGCTGGGACACTGAAGCTTTCTTT. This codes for CATHDGGGWDTEAFF.

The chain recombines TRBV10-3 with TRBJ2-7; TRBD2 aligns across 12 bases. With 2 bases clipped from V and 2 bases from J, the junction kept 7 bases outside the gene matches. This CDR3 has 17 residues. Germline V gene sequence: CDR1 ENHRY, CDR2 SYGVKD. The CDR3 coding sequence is TGTGCCATCAGTGAGCCTACTAGCGGGGGGTCACCCTACGAGCAGTACTTC. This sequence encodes CAISEPTSGGSPYEQYF.

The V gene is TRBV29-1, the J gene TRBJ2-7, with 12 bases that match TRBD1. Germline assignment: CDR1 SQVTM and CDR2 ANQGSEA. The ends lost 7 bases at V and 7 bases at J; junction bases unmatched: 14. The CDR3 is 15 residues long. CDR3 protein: CSARRTGQGAGEQYF. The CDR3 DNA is TGCAGCGCTAGGCGAACGGGACAGGGGGCTGGAGAGCAGTACTTC.

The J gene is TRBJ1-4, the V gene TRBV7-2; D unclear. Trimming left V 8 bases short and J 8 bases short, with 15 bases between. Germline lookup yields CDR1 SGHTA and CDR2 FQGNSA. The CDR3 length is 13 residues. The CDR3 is CASGWVGGEKLFF. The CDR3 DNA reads TGTGCCAGCGGTTGGGTCGGCGGGGAAAAACTGTTTTTT.

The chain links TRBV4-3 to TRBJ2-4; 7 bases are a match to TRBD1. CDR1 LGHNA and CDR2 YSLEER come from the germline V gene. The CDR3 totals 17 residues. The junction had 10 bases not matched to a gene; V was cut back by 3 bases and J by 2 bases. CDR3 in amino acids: CASSQWTGSITKNIQYF. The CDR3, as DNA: TGCGCCAGCAGCCAGTGGACAGGTTCGATTACCAAAAACATTCAGTACTTC.

The CDR3 here is CASSEQVGDGQPQHF. The CDR3 DNA sequence: TGTGCCAGCAGTGAACAGGTTGGGGACGGCCAGCCCCAGCATTTT. J is TRBJ1-5 and V is TRBV12-3 or TRBV12-4; weak D call: TRBD1 (5 bases). The CDR3 spans 15 residues. Trimming pared 5 bases from V and 7 bases from J, leaving 18 bases between.

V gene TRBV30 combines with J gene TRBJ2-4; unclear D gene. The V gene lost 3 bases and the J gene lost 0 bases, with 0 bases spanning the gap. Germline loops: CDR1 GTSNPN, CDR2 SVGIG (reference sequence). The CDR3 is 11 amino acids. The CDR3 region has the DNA TGTGCCTGGAGAGCCAAAAACATTCAGTACTTC. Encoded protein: CAWRAKNIQYF.

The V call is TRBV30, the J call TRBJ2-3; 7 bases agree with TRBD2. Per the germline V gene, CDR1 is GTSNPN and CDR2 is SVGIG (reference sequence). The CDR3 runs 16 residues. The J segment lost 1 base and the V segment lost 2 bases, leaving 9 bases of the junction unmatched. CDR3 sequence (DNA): TGTGCCTGGAGTCCTGGCAGCGGGGCCCGCACAGATACGCAGTATTTT. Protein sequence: CAWSPGSGARTDTQYF.

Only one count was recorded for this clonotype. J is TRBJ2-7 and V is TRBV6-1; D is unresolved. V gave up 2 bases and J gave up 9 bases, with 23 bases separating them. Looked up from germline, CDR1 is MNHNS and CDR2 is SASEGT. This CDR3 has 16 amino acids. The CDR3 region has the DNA TGTGCCAGCAGTGAATATCCGCTGGGTGCCAAACGCGGGCAGTACTTC. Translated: CASSEYPLGAKRGQYF.

The CDR3 DNA reads TGCAGCGTTACCGACAGTAGCAATCAGCCCCAGCATTTT. This translates into CSVTDSSNQPQHF. The rearrangement joins TRBV29-1 to TRBJ1-5, with a tentative D call TRBD1 (5 bases). The CDR3 is 13 residues long. Per germline, CDR1 SQVTM and CDR2 ANQGSEA. Trimming took 5 bases from V and 0 from J, leaving 8 bases between them.

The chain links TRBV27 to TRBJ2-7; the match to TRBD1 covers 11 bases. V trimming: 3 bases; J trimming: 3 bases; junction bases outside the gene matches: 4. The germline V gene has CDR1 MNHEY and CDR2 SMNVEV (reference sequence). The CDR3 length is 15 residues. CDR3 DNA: TGTGCCAGCAGTTTTCGGACAGGGGGCGGCTACGAGCAGTACTTC. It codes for CASSFRTGGGYEQYF.

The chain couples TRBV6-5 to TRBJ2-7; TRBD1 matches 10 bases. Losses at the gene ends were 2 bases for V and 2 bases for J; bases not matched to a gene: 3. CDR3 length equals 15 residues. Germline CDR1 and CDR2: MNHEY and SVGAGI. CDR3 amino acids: CASSYRDRGPYEQYF. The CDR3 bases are TGTGCCAGCAGTTACCGGGACAGGGGTCCCTACGAGCAGTACTTC.

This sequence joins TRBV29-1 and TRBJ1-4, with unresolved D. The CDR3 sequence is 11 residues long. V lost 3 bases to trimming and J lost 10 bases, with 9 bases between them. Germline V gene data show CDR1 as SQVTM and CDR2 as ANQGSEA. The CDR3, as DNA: TGCAGCGTTGATGCCGATGGAAAACTGTTTTTT. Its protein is CSVDADGKLFF.

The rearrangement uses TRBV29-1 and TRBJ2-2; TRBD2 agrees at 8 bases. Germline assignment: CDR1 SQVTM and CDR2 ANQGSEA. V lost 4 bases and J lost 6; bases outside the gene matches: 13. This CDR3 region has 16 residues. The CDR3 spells CSVGAAPGLGSGELFF. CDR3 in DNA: TGCAGCGTTGGGGCGGCACCGGGACTAGGGTCCGGGGAGCTGTTTTTT.

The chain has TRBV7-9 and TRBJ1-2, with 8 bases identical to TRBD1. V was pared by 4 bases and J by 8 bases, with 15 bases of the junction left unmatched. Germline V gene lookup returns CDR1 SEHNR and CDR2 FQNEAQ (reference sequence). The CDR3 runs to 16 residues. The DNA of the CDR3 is TGTGCCAGCAGCTCCATGACAGGGGCCCCCAAAGAGGGCTACACCTTC. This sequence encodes CASSSMTGAPKEGYTF.

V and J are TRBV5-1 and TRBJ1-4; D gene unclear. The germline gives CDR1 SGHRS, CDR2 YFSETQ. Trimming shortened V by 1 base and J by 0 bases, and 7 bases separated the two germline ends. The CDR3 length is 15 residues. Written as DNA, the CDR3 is TGCGCCAGCAGCTTGTCGACTTCAACTAATGAAAAACTGTTTTTT. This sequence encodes CASSLSTSTNEKLFF.

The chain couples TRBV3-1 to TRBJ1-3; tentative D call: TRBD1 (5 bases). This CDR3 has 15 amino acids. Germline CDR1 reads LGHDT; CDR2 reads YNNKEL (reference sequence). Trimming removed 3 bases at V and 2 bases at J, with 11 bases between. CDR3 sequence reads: CASSQERGAGNTIYF. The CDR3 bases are TGTGCCAGCAGCCAGGAGCGGGGGGCTGGAAACACCATATATTTT.

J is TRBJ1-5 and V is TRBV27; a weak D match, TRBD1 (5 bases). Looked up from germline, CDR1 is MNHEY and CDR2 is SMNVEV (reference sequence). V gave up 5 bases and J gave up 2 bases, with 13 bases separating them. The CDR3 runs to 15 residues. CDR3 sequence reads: CASSRGGGGNQPQHF. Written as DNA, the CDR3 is TGTGCCAGCAGTCGCGGTGGGGGGGGCAATCAGCCCCAGCATTTT.

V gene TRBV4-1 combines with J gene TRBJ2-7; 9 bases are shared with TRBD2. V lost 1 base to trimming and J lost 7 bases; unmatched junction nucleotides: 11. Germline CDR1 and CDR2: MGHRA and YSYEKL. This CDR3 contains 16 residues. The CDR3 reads CASSQGMAGGRGEQYF. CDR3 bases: TGCGCCAGCAGCCAAGGTATGGCGGGAGGGCGTGGGGAGCAGTACTTC.

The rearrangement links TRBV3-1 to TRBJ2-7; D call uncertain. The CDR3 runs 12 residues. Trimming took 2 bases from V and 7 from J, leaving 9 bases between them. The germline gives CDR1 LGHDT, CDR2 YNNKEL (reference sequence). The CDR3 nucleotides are TGTGCCAGCAGCCAATCAGGAGCGGAGCAGTACTTC. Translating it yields CASSQSGAEQYF.

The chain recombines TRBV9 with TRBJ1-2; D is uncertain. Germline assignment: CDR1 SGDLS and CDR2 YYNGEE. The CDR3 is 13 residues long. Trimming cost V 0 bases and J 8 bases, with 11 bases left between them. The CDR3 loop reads CASSVEPVQGYTF. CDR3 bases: TGTGCCAGCAGCGTAGAGCCCGTCCAAGGCTACACCTTC.

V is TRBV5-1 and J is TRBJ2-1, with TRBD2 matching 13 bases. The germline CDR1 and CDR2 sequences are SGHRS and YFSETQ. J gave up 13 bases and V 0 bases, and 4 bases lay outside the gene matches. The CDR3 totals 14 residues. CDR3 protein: CASSLELAGGPQFF. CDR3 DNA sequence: TGCGCCAGCAGCTTGGAACTAGCGGGAGGGCCACAGTTCTTC.

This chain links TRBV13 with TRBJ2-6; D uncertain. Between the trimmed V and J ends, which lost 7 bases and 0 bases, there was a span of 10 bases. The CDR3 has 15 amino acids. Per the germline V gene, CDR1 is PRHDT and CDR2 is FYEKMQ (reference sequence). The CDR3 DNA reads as TGTGCCAGCATTTTCTTCCTCTCTGGGGCCAACGTCCTGACTTTC. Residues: CASIFFLSGANVLTF.

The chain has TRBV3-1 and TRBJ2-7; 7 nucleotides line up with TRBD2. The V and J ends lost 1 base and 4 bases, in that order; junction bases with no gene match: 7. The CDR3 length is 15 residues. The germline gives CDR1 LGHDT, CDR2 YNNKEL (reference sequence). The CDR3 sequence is CASSQVKAGRYEQYF. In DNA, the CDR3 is TGTGCCAGCAGCCAAGTAAAAGCGGGGCGTTACGAGCAGTACTTC.

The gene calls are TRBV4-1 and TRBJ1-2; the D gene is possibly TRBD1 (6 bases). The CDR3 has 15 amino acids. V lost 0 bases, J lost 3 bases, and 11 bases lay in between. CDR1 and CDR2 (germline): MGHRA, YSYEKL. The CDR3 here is CASSQEEGVDYGYTF. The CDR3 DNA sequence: TGCGCCAGCAGCCAAGAGGAGGGGGTCGACTATGGCTACACCTTC.

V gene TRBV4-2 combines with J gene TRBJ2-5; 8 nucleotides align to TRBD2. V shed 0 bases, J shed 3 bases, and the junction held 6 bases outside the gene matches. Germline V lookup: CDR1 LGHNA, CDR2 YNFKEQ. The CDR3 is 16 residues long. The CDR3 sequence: CASSQDEGSGEETQYF. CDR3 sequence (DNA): TGTGCCAGCAGCCAAGATGAAGGTAGCGGGGAAGAGACCCAGTACTTC.

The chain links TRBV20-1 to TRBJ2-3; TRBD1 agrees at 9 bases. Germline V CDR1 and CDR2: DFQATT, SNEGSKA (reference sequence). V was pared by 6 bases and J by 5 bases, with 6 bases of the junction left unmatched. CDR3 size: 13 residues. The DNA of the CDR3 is TGCAGTGCGCCACAGGGGGCTGTAGATACGCAGTATTTT. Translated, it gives CSAPQGAVDTQYF.

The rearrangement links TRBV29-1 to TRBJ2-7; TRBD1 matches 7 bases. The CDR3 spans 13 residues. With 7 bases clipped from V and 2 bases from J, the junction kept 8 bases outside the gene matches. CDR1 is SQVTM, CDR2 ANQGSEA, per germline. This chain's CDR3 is CSGVRQGPYEQYF. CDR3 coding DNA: TGCAGCGGTGTTCGACAGGGACCCTACGAGCAGTACTTC.